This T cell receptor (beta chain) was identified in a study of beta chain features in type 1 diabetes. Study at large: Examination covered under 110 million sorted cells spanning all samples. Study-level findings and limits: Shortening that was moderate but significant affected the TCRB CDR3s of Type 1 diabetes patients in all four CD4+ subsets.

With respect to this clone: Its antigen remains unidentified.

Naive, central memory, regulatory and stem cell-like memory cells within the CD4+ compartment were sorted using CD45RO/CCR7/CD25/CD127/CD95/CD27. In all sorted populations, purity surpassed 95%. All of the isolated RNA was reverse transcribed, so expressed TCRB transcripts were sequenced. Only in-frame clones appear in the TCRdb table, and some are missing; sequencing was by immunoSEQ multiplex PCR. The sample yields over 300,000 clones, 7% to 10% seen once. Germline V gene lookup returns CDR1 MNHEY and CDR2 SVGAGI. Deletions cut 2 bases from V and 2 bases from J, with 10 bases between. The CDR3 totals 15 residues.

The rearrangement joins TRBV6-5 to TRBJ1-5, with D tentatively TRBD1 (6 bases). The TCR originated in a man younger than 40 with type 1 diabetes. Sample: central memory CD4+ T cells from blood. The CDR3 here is CASSYMAGGNQPQHF. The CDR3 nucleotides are TGTGCCAGCAGTTACATGGCAGGGGGCAATCAGCCCCAGCATTTT.